Shown below are 14 T cell receptor beta chains from a single sample sequenced in a study of T cells in Graves' hyperthyroidism and ophthalmopathy. From RNA transcripts, TCR beta CDR3 regions were amplified. HTBI primers were the set used in a first-round RT-PCR of the TCR CDR3. TCRdb re-called the multiplex PCR reads through MiXCR, storing one row per CDR3 protein. This sample yields more than 450,000 distinct CDR3 sequences, of which approximately 15% are seen a single time; approximately 13% belongs to the top ten. Sequencing was performed on blood. Source of these receptors: a woman aged 40 to 55 with Graves' hyperthyroidism.

This rearrangement joins TRBV20-1 to TRBJ2-7; maybe TRBD1 (5 bases). The CDR3 extends over 13 amino acids. V was shortened by 0 bases and J by 2 bases, with 8 bases between the two germline ends. Per the germline V gene, CDR1 is DFQATT and CDR2 is SNEGSKA (reference sequence). This CDR3 reads CSARDPGPYEQYF. The CDR3 coding sequence is TGCAGTGCTAGAGATCCAGGGCCCTACGAGCAGTACTTC.

Ten or more counts support this clonotype. At one of its ends the junction is not consistent with the germline gene, which may arise from a read error. The V call is TRBV2, the J call TRBJ2-1; 9 positions agree with TRBD1. This CDR3 spans 12 amino acids. From germline, CDR1 is SNHLY and CDR2 FYNNEI. The CDR3 region is CASRTDRGAQVF. The CDR3, as DNA: TGTGCCAGCAGAACGGACAGGGGAGCACAAGTCTTC.

This clonotype showed up just a few times. The CDR3 spells CAISTGEGTGELFF. CDR3 sequence (DNA): TGTGCCATCTCGACAGGGGAGGGAACCGGGGAGCTGTTTTTT. The chain joins TRBV10-3 to TRBJ2-2, with a possible D match to TRBD1 (8 bases). This CDR3 spans 14 amino acids. The V and J ends lost 8 bases and 5 bases respectively, with 15 bases between them. CDR1 is ENHRY and CDR2 is SYGVKD in the germline V gene.

The J gene is TRBJ2-1, the V gene TRBV28, with D maybe TRBD2 (5 bases). Germline-derived CDR1 and CDR2 are MDHEN and SYDVKM. The ends were cut back, 5 bases at V and 8 bases at J, with 16 bases in the middle. The CDR3 length is 14 residues. CDR3 nucleotide sequence: TGTGCCAGCAGTCCGTGGACTCTTCTCGATGAGCAGTTCTTC. Its protein product is CASSPWTLLDEQFF.

The table lists this clonotype with many counts. The chain is built from TRBV7-2 and TRBJ2-5; 8 bases match TRBD2. Germline V gene sequence: CDR1 SGHTA, CDR2 FQGNSA. The CDR3 is 15 amino acids. With V trimmed by 5 bases and J by 5 bases, 10 bases remained unmatched. Here the CDR3 reads CASSAPGGGRETQYF. CDR3 nucleotide sequence: TGTGCCAGCAGCGCGCCCGGTGGCGGGAGGGAGACCCAGTACTTC. The full variable domain, its missing parts supplied by reference TRBV7-2 and TRBJ2-5, is GAGVSQSPSNKVTEKGKDVELRCDPISGHTALYWYRQSLGQGLEFLIYFQGNSAPDKSGLPSDRFSAERTGGSVSTLTIQRTQQEDSAVYLCASSAPGGGRETQYFGPGTRLLVL.

In this sample, this clonotype turned up many times. The V call is TRBV6-1, the J call TRBJ2-1; 8 bases map to TRBD2. This CDR3 spans 13 amino acids. V lost 6 bases, J lost 5 bases, and 3 bases stayed unmatched. CDR1 MNHNS and CDR2 SASEGT come from the germline V gene. CDR3 residues: CASRGLVDNEQFF. DNA of the CDR3: TGTGCCAGCAGGGGACTAGTGGACAATGAGCAGTTCTTC.

This clonotype was detected many times. The chain links TRBV11-2 to TRBJ2-2; no clear D gene. The CDR3 consists of 13 residues. Trimming removed 3 bases from V and 8 bases from J, with 10 bases in between. Germline loops: CDR1 SGHAT, CDR2 FQNNGV. Written as DNA, the CDR3 is TGTGCCAGCAGCTTCTCCAACCCGGGGGAGCTGTTTTTT. This sequence encodes CASSFSNPGELFF. The whole variable domain, filled in from reference TRBV11-2 and TRBJ2-2, reads EAGVAQSPRYKIIEKRQSVAFWCNPISGHATLYWYQQILGQGPKLLIQFQNNGVVDDSQLPKDRFSAERLKGVDSTLKIQPAKLEDSAVYLCASSFSNPGELFFGEGSRLTVL.

The rearrangement uses TRBV27 and TRBJ1-5; D uncertain. V dropped 8 bases and J dropped 4 bases, with 6 bases sitting between them. CDR1 and CDR2 (germline): MNHEY, SMNVEV (reference sequence). The length of the CDR3 is 11 residues. CDR3 in DNA: TGTGCCAGCGGGAAAAATCAGCCCCAGCATTTT. Translating gives CASGKNQPQHF.

In its sample, this clonotype was seen a few times. This sequence joins TRBV7-9 and TRBJ2-1; 11 nucleotides align to TRBD2. V shed 8 bases, J shed 5 bases, and the junction held 20 bases outside the gene matches. This CDR3 spans 19 amino acids. Germline V CDR1 and CDR2: SEHNR, FQNEAQ (reference sequence). The CDR3 here is CASLSLIPRLAGSNNEQFF. DNA for the CDR3: TGTGCCAGCCTTAGCCTCATCCCCCGACTAGCGGGATCGAACAATGAGCAGTTCTTC.

This clonotype appeared a few times. This chain links TRBV20-1 with TRBJ1-1; 9 positions agree with TRBD1. CDR1 and CDR2 (germline): DFQATT, SNEGSKA (reference sequence). This CDR3 has 15 residues. V trimming: 2 bases; J trimming: 6 bases; junction bases outside the gene matches: 10. As DNA, the CDR3 is TGCAGTGCTAGACCCCGGGACAGGGATAGTGCTGAAGCTTTCTTT. The encoded protein is CSARPRDRDSAEAFF.

The chain recombines TRBV5-1 with TRBJ2-1, with D maybe TRBD2 (6 bases). Trimming took off 0 bases at V and 1 base at J, with 11 bases between the two ends. Germline V gene sequence: CDR1 SGHRS, CDR2 YFSETQ. This CDR3 is built from 16 residues. The CDR3 DNA is TGCGCCAGCAGCTTGGGTGGCGGGAAGTCCTACAATGAGCAGTTCTTC. Its translation: CASSLGGGKSYNEQFF.

This clonotype was seen many times. The chain couples TRBV27 to TRBJ2-5, with 8 bases matching TRBD1. This CDR3 has 14 amino acids. J was trimmed by 5 bases and V by 3 bases; bases with no gene match: 5. Germline CDR1 reads MNHEY; CDR2 reads SMNVEV (reference sequence). DNA of the CDR3: TGTGCCAGCAGTTTGGATACAGGGGGGGAGACCCAGTACTTC. Its translation: CASSLDTGGETQYF.

This clonotype has a count of ten or more. The genes are TRBV6-5 and TRBJ2-3; 9 bases are shared with TRBD2. Germline-derived CDR1 and CDR2 are MNHEY and SVGAGI. The CDR3 spans 17 residues. V gave up 0 bases and J gave up 4 bases; unmatched junction bases: 8. The CDR3 sequence: CASSYSGGGRASDTQYF. For the CDR3, the DNA is TGTGCCAGCAGTTACTCGGGGGGCGGGAGGGCCTCAGATACGCAGTATTTT.

This clonotype was detected ten times or more. The DNA for the CDR3 is TGCAGTGCCTTCTCGACTAGCGGGGGGCTCACCGAGCAGTACTTC. It specifies CSAFSTSGGLTEQYF. The rearrangement uses TRBV20-1 and TRBJ2-7, with TRBD2 matching 13 bases. V lost 6 bases and J lost 6; bases outside the gene matches: 11. The CDR3 is made up of 15 amino acids. Germline V gene lookup returns CDR1 DFQATT and CDR2 SNEGSKA (reference sequence).